The clone carrying this TCR beta chain was seen many times. Its target is not known. Looked up from germline, CDR1 is SGHTA and CDR2 is FQGNSA. The junction had 6 bases not matched to a gene; V was cut back by 3 bases and J by 6 bases. CDR3 size: 16 residues. TCRdb reprocessed the reads via MiXCR and lists one record per CDR3 protein. This repertoire shows approximately 500,000 distinct CDR3 sequences, about 11% found once; its top ten account for approximately 10%. The data originate from a study of T cell repertoires in cytomegalovirus infection. General study results and limits: HLA-C-restricted TCR beta clonotypes specific for CMV led the ex vivo response.

The sequenced sample consisted of PBMCs. The chain carries TRBV7-2 and TRBJ2-1; TRBD2 aligns across 12 bases. This clonotype was obtained from a human donor in good health (CMV status not recorded). Some clones in this sample may be carry-over from other donors' samples. CDR3 residues: CASSLSSGRAANEQFF. The CDR3 bases are TGTGCCAGCAGCTTGTCTAGCGGGAGGGCCGCCAATGAGCAGTTCTTC. Full variable domain (missing parts from reference TRBV7-2 and TRBJ2-1): GAGVSQSPSNKVTEKGKDVELRCDPISGHTALYWYRQSLGQGLEFLIYFQGNSAPDKSGLPSDRFSAERTGGSVSTLTIQRTQQEDSAVYLCASSLSSGRAANEQFFGPGTRLTVL.